These 24 T cell receptor beta chains originate from one sample sequenced in a study of blood T cells in healthy people across ages. Sample-barcoded 5' priming and a J-beta primer mix drove a second PCR of 7 to 11 cycles. TCRdb reprocessed the 5' RACE reads via MiXCR and lists one record per CDR3 protein. The sample contains 650,000 to 800,000 distinct CDR3 sequences, under 45% of which appear only once. What was sequenced was blood. The receptors were sampled from a man aged 55 to 70 in good health.

The chain uses TRBV6-5 and TRBJ2-7; D possibly corresponds to TRBD2 (5 bases). The V end was cut by 5 bases, the J end by 1 base, with 18 bases between. The CDR3 runs 16 residues. CDR1 and CDR2 from the germline V gene are MNHEY and SVGAGI. In DNA form, the CDR3 reads TGTGCCAGCAGTAACCCCGGAGGTAAGGCTTCCTACGAGCAGTACTTC. Translating it yields CASSNPGGKASYEQYF.

V usage is TRBV6-1 and J usage is TRBJ2-1; D uncertain. From germline, CDR1 is MNHNS and CDR2 SASEGT. V was shortened by 2 bases and J by 0 bases, with 8 bases between the two germline ends. The CDR3 sequence is 15 residues long. The CDR3 bases are TGTGCCAGCAGTGAATCTAGTAGCTCCTACAATGAGCAGTTCTTC. It specifies CASSESSSSYNEQFF.

The chain couples TRBV12-3 or TRBV12-4 to TRBJ2-7, with 9 bases matching TRBD1. The J segment lost 2 bases and the V segment lost 6 bases, leaving 8 bases of the junction unmatched. The CDR3 is made up of 15 amino acids. CDR3 residues: CASRQGQGVTYEQYF. In DNA form, the CDR3 reads TGTGCCAGCAGGCAGGGACAGGGTGTCACCTACGAGCAGTACTTC.

Only a few counts were recorded for this clonotype. The genes are TRBV4-1 and TRBJ2-7; D remains ambiguous. Trimming took off 1 base at V and 9 bases at J, with 7 bases between the two ends. Germline CDR1 MGHRA, CDR2 YSYEKL. The CDR3 is 11 amino acids. DNA of the CDR3: TGCGCCAGCAGCCAAGGGCAGTCGCAGTACTTC. This codes for CASSQGQSQYF.

This chain joins TRBV4-1 and TRBJ2-2, with 10 nucleotides matching TRBD1. In germline, CDR1 is MGHRA, CDR2 YSYEKL. CDR3 length: 17 amino acids. Trimming removed 4 bases from V and 3 bases from J; junction bases left unmatched: 8. CDR3 residues: CASSPLPGQGYTGELFF. The CDR3 DNA sequence: TGCGCCAGCAGCCCACTCCCGGGACAGGGGTACACCGGGGAGCTGTTTTTT.

This rearrangement joins TRBV28 to TRBJ2-7, with D maybe TRBD2 (7 bases). V was trimmed by 6 bases and J by 0 bases, leaving 18 bases between them. The length of the CDR3 is 16 residues. Germline-derived CDR1 and CDR2 are MDHEN and SYDVKM. The CDR3 coding sequence is TGTGCCAGCAGATCCCTGGGGGGGGCGATCTCCTACGAGCAGTACTTC. It specifies CASRSLGGAISYEQYF.

This clonotype was recorded at least ten times. The J gene is TRBJ1-2, the V gene TRBV2; no firm D call. The CDR3 loop spans 14 amino acids. CDR1 and CDR2 from the germline V gene are SNHLY and FYNNEI. V shed 1 base and J shed 3 bases, with 9 bases lying between them. The CDR3 loop is CASSEGGIDYGYTF. The CDR3 nucleotides are TGTGCCAGCAGTGAAGGAGGTATAGACTATGGCTACACCTTC.

This clonotype was picked up a small number of times. The V gene is TRBV2, the J gene TRBJ2-5; D is unresolved. With 6 bases removed from V and 2 bases from J, the gap between germline ends came to 16 bases. CDR3 length: 15 amino acids. CDR1 and CDR2 from the germline V gene are SNHLY and FYNNEI. DNA for the CDR3: TGTGCCAGCAGCGCCGGTTTAGGGTCACAAGAGACCCAGTACTTC. It yields the protein CASSAGLGSQETQYF. Looking up the rest from reference TRBV2 and TRBJ2-5 gives the full variable domain: EPEVTQTPSHQVTQMGQEVILRCVPISNHLYFYWYRQILGQKVEFLVSFYNNEISEKSEIFDDQFSVERPDGSNFTLKIRSTKLEDSAMYFCASSAGLGSQETQYFGPGTRLLVL.

This sequence joins TRBV7-2 and TRBJ2-4; no firm D call. V lost 3 bases and J lost 1, with 4 bases in between. The length of the CDR3 is 13 residues. Germline-derived CDR1 and CDR2 are SGHTA and FQGNSA. The DNA of the CDR3 is TGTGCCAGCAGCTTTCCCGCCAAAAACATTCAGTACTTC. It is translated as CASSFPAKNIQYF.

The chain is built from TRBV11-2 and TRBJ1-1, with D perhaps TRBD1 (6 bases). Trimming removed 0 bases from V and 6 bases from J, with 11 bases in between. Germline-derived CDR1 and CDR2 are SGHAT and FQNNGV. The CDR3 has 14 residues. The CDR3: CASSLEFRGAEAFF. CDR3 DNA: TGTGCCAGCAGCTTAGAGTTTAGGGGGGCTGAAGCTTTCTTT.

The J gene is TRBJ2-1, the V gene TRBV20-1, with 12 bases identical to TRBD2. The CDR3 spans 15 residues. Germline V CDR1 and CDR2: DFQATT, SNEGSKA (reference sequence). The CDR3 nucleotides read TGCAGCCCGTCCGAAAGGACTAGCGGGGTTAATGAGCAGTTCTTC. The encoded protein is CSPSERTSGVNEQFF.

Comments on this clonotype: Relative to the germline gene, one junction end is altered; a read error may explain this. The chain couples TRBV4-2 to TRBJ2-5, with TRBD2 identical over 12 bases. This CDR3 contains 19 residues. Germline V gene sequence: CDR1 LGHNA, CDR2 YNFKEQ. This chain's CDR3 is CASSQESHTSGGYQGTQYF. CDR3 nucleotide sequence: TGTGCCAGCAGCCAGGAGAGCCACACTAGCGGGGGGTACCAAGGGACCCAGTACTTC.

V and J are TRBV12-3 or TRBV12-4 and TRBJ2-3, with TRBD2 matching over 11 bases. This CDR3 has 16 amino acids. V trimming: 5 bases; J trimming: 4 bases; junction bases outside the gene matches: 8. The CDR3 sequence: CASSLTSGGVADTQYF. The CDR3, as DNA: TGTGCCAGCAGTCTCACTAGCGGGGGTGTGGCAGATACGCAGTATTTT.

The table lists this clonotype with a few counts. This chain connects TRBV4-2 to TRBJ2-4; the match to TRBD1 covers 12 bases. The CDR3 runs to 15 residues. The V gene's germline CDR1 is LGHNA and CDR2 YNFKEQ. Trimming took 5 bases from V and 7 from J; bases not matched to a gene: 6. CDR3 loop: CASSDTGTGGNIQYF. In nucleotides, the CDR3 is TGTGCCAGCAGCGACACGGGGACAGGGGGCAACATTCAGTACTTC.

This clonotype was counted at least ten times. The chain recombines TRBV12-3 or TRBV12-4 with TRBJ2-7; the match to TRBD1 covers 8 bases. This CDR3 region has 16 residues. The V segment lost 5 bases and the J segment 2 bases; nucleotides outside the gene matches: 11. CDR3 nucleotide sequence: TGTGCCAGCAGTCTGGGACAGGCGCTACCTCCCTACGAGCAGTACTTC. Protein sequence: CASSLGQALPPYEQYF.

In this sample, this clonotype turned up a few times. V usage is TRBV2 and J usage is TRBJ2-1, with 9 bases identical to TRBD1. This CDR3 spans 12 amino acids. The V gene's germline CDR1 is SNHLY and CDR2 FYNNEI. V trimming: 6 bases; J trimming: 13 bases; junction bases outside the gene matches: 7. In nucleotides, the CDR3 is TGTGCCAGCAGGGGACAGGGTTCGGAACAGTTCTTC. Translation: CASRGQGSEQFF.

This clonotype was counted only a few times. The chain combines TRBV27 with TRBJ1-2; 7 bases are shared with TRBD1. Looked up from germline, CDR1 is MNHEY and CDR2 is SMNVEV (reference sequence). V dropped 5 bases and J dropped 5; count of bases not matched to a gene: 14. This CDR3 contains 16 residues. DNA for the CDR3: TGTGCCAGCAGTCCCGAGGTCGGGGCAGGGGGTTATGGCTACACCTTC. Its protein is CASSPEVGAGGYGYTF.

The table lists this clonotype with a few counts. The chain joins TRBV20-1 to TRBJ2-7, with D possibly being TRBD2 (6 bases). The assigned J gene may be wrong: the sequence end matches TRBJ2-5 better. This CDR3 has 15 amino acids. Germline CDR1 reads DFQATT; CDR2 reads SNEGSKA (reference sequence). The CDR3 loop is CSASDFRDGGLTQYF. The DNA for the CDR3 is TGCAGTGCTAGTGACTTCCGGGACGGGGGTTTGACCCAGTACTTC.

This clonotype showed up just a few times. The rearrangement uses TRBV9 and TRBJ2-3; the match to TRBD1 covers 9 bases. From germline, CDR1 is SGDLS and CDR2 YYNGEE. The trim removed 4 bases at V and 4 bases at J, leaving 4 bases unmatched. The CDR3 contains 14 residues. This CDR3 reads CASSMGQGADTQYF. For the CDR3, the DNA is TGTGCCAGCAGCATGGGACAGGGCGCAGATACGCAGTATTTT.

This chain connects TRBV12-3 or TRBV12-4 to TRBJ1-5; possible D gene TRBD1, 5 bases. V lost 6 bases and J lost 5, with 17 bases in between. This CDR3 spans 15 amino acids. CDR3 sequence: CASSPGLATHQPQHF. As DNA, the CDR3 is TGTGCCAGCAGCCCGGGACTCGCGACGCATCAGCCCCAGCATTTT.

Comment on this clonotype: The junction departs from the called germline gene at one end, perhaps through a read error. The gene calls are TRBV20-1 and TRBJ1-5, with D possibly matching TRBD1 (6 bases). The germline V gene encodes CDR1 DFQATT and CDR2 SNEGSKA (reference sequence). There are 15 residues in the CDR3. The CDR3 DNA follows: TGCAGGGCTAGAGAGGTCAGGGGAGGTCGTCAGCCCCAGCATTTT. Translating gives CRAREVRGGRQPQHF.

The chain combines TRBV15 with TRBJ2-4; 12 bases are shared with TRBD2. TRBJ2-5 matches the DNA end more closely, so the J call is doubtful. This CDR3 is built from 16 residues. CDR1 and CDR2 (germline): LNHNV, YYDKDF (reference sequence). The CDR3 DNA reads as TGTGCCACCAGCAGAGAACTAGCGGGGGGTCAGGAGACCCAGTACTTC. Protein product: CATSRELAGGQETQYF.

V usage is TRBV29-1 and J usage is TRBJ1-2; D might be TRBD1 (6 bases). CDR3 length equals 18 residues. Germline CDR1 and CDR2: SQVTM and ANQGSEA. V was pared by 1 base and J by 3 bases, with 24 bases between. In DNA form, the CDR3 reads TGCAGCGTTGAAGTCCAGTCCGGAATGGGGGCCCCGGACTATGGCTACACCTTC. Its protein is CSVEVQSGMGAPDYGYTF.

This chain joins TRBV30 and TRBJ2-1; D uncertain. Germline V gene data show CDR1 as GTSNPN and CDR2 as SVGIG (reference sequence). The CDR3 spans 14 residues. Trimming pared 1 base from V and 3 bases from J, leaving 10 bases between. The CDR3 nucleotides are TGTGCCTGGAGTGACCCCGTCGGCTACAATGAGCAGTTCTTC. Its protein is CAWSDPVGYNEQFF.